Detailed here is one TCR beta chain. As originally analysed: Amplification with reference gene primers provided the estimates of nucleated cell counts. Profiled with immunoSEQ multiplex PCR; TCRdb holds only in-frame clones, not every one. That table gives V, J and clone size, and the DNA gave D and trimming. In the table there are almost 70,000 clones, roughly 87% of which are singletons. The V gene's germline CDR1 is LGHDT and CDR2 YNNKEL (reference sequence). The CDR3 loop spans 14 amino acids. Trimming cost V 4 bases and J 8 bases, with 17 bases left between them. This entry comes from a study of blood T cell repertoires in COVID-19. Study as a whole: Some COVID-19 samples were acute and others convalescent; all came from the United States, Italy and Spain. From T cells, B-cell-depleted T cells, or PBMCs came the material, which was cDNA or gDNA.

The sample comprised peripheral blood. The sequence was collected from a woman between 50 and 59 years old with active COVID-19. The chain links TRBV3-1 (or the pseudogene TRBV3-2) to TRBJ1-2; TRBD1 might be the D (6 bases). The CDR3 region is CASSPPTGFRGYTF. The CDR3 DNA follows: TGTGCCAGCAGCCCGCCAACAGGGTTTCGGGGCTACACCTTC.